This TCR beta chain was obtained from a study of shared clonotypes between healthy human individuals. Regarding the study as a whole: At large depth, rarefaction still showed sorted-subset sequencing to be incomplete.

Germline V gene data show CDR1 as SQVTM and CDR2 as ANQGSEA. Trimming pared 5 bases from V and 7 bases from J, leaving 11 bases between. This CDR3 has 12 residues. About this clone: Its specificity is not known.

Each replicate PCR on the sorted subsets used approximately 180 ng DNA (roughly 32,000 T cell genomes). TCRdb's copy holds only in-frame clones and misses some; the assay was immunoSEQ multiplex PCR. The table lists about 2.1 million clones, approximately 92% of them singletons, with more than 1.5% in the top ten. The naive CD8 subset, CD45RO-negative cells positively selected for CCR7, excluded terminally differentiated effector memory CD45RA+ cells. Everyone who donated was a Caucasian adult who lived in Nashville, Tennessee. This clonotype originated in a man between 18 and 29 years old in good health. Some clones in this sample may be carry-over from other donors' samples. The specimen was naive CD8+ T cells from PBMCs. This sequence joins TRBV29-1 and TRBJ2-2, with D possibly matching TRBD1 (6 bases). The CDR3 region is CSVWTADGELFF. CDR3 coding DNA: TGCAGCGTTTGGACAGCGGACGGGGAGCTGTTTTTT.